Listed below are T cell receptor beta chains from one sample, sequenced in a study of T cell changes during pregnancy in multiple sclerosis. Clones were read by immunoSEQ multiplex PCR, and TCRdb kept only the in-frame ones, dropping some. The sample holds approximately 100,000 clones, 92% seen once. This material consisted of peripheral blood, taken after pregnancy. All receptors derive from a female donor in good health, enrolled as a control in a pregnancy study. Both conserved end residues are part of each CDR3. The order of the fields is J gene, D gene, V gene, clone size, CDR3 protein, CDR3 DNA. The D gene is left open where the match is weak. Clone sizes are given selectively: once, few, many, or a class where the clone is expanded.

TRBJ1-6 . TRBV30 once CAWSSRRSYNSPLHF TGTGCCTGGTCGAGTAGAAGATCCTATAATTCACCCCTCCACTTT
TRBJ2-4 . TRBV19 once CASSMGQGNIQYF TGTGCCAGTAGTATGGGTCAGGGAAACATTCAGTACTTC
TRBJ2-7 TRBD1 TRBV13 . CASSGLRDRDSYEQYF TGTGCCAGCAGCGGACTCCGGGACAGGGATTCCTACGAGCAGTACTTC
TRBJ1-5 TRBD1 TRBV5-1 . CASRPGTGDNQPQHF TGCGCCAGCAGGCCCGGGACAGGGGACAATCAGCCCCAGCATTTT
TRBJ1-1 . TRBV6-5 . CASSYSPRQTNTEAFF TGTGCCAGCAGTTACAGCCCTCGACAGACAAACACTGAAGCTTTCTTT
TRBJ1-3 . TRBV30 few CAWSVDSSGNTIYF TGTGCCTGGAGTGTGGACAGCTCTGGAAACACCATATATTTT
TRBJ1-4 . TRBV6-4 . CASSALGGTNEKLFF TGTGCCAGCAGTGCCTTGGGAGGGACTAATGAAAAACTGTTTTTT
TRBJ2-7 . TRBV5-8 . CASNTPVWYEQYF TGTGCCAGCAACACCCCCGTTTGGTACGAGCAGTACTTC
TRBJ2-7 . TRBV13 . CASSYSISGQYF TGTGCCAGCAGCTACAGCATAAGCGGGCAGTACTTC
TRBJ2-7 TRBD1 TRBV19 . CASRPRDRGSYEQYF TGTGCCAGTAGACCCCGGGACAGGGGGTCCTACGAGCAGTACTTC
TRBJ1-1 TRBD1 TRBV5-1 . CASSLGGTANTEAFF TGCGCCAGCAGCTTGGGGGGGACAGCGAACACTGAAGCTTTCTTT
TRBJ1-2 . TRBV6-5 . CASSTGFYTF TGTGCCAGCAGTACCGGGTTTTACACCTTC
TRBJ1-5 TRBD1 TRBV6-1 . CASSDPRTGRNQPQHF TGTGCCAGCAGTGATCCAAGGACAGGGCGCAATCAGCCCCAGCATTTT
TRBJ2-7 TRBD2 TRBV11-2 . CASSLVPSGSFYEQYF TGTGCCAGCAGCTTAGTACCTAGCGGGAGTTTCTACGAGCAGTACTTC
TRBJ1-1 TRBD1 TRBV29-1 . CSVRLLNGGTVEAFF TGCAGCGTCCGTTTACTAAACGGCGGGACAGTTGAAGCTTTCTTT
TRBJ2-3 . TRBV5-1 . CASSRGTGTDTQYF TGCGCCAGCAGCCGCGGGACCGGCACAGATACGCAGTATTTT
TRBJ1-2 TRBD1 TRBV5-1 . CASSLAGTAYGYTF TGCGCCAGCAGCTTGGCCGGGACAGCCTATGGCTACACCTTC
TRBJ2-3 . TRBV5-1 . CASSGIRTGWTDTQYF TGCGCCAGCAGCGGAATCAGAACGGGTTGGACAGATACGCAGTATTTT
TRBJ1-2 . TRBV5-1 once CASSLSGVMGGYTF TGCGCCAGCAGCTTGTCAGGGGTTATGGGTGGCTACACCTTC
TRBJ2-7 . TRBV28 . CASRGGAHEQYF TGTGCCAGCCGGGGCGGGGCCCACGAGCAGTACTTC
TRBJ1-1 . TRBV28 . CASSLTALNTEAFF TGTGCCAGCAGTTTGACAGCACTGAACACTGAAGCTTTCTTT
TRBJ2-5 . TRBV27 . CASSELTGVLEETQYF TGTGCCAGCAGTGAGCTAACGGGGGTTCTAGAGGAGACCCAGTACTTC
TRBJ2-3 . TRBV27 . CASRRGGPRTDTQYF TGTGCCAGCAGAAGGGGGGGGCCTCGCACAGATACGCAGTATTTT
TRBJ2-1 TRBD2 TRBV19 . CASSIWRGKSHEQFF TGTGCCAGTAGTATCTGGCGGGGGAAATCCCATGAGCAGTTCTTC
TRBJ2-1 . TRBV10-3 . CAIGQAQIEQFF TGTGCCATCGGACAAGCCCAGATTGAGCAGTTCTTC
TRBJ2-1 TRBD2 TRBV10-3 . CAISESLAGGPRNNEQFF TGTGCCATCAGTGAGTCACTAGCGGGAGGGCCTCGAAACAATGAGCAGTTCTTC
TRBJ1-4 . TRBV6-1 . CASSDGGPGNEKLFF TGTGCCAGCAGTGATGGGGGCCCTGGTAATGAAAAACTGTTTTTT
TRBJ2-7 . TRBV9 . CASSLGSSGDKQYF TGTGCCAGCAGCCTCGGTTCGTCAGGGGACAAGCAGTACTTC
TRBJ2-7 . TRBV7-2 . CASSLRDLYYEQYF TGTGCCAGCAGCTTACGGGACTTATACTACGAGCAGTACTTC
TRBJ2-5 TRBD1 TRBV29-1 . CSVYRGRETQYF TGCAGCGTCTACAGGGGGCGGGAGACCCAGTACTTC
TRBJ2-1 TRBD2 TRBV6-1 . CASSQAVAGGREQFF TGTGCCAGCAGCCAGGCGGTAGCGGGAGGACGGGAGCAGTTCTTC
TRBJ1-1 . TRBV6-6 . CASSYSIQGEGTEAFF TGTGCCAGCAGTTACTCAATACAGGGAGAGGGCACTGAAGCTTTCTTT
TRBJ2-1 . TRBV28 . CASSSFGGSSYNEQFF TGTGCCAGCAGTTCCTTTGGAGGGAGCTCCTACAATGAGCAGTTCTTC
TRBJ2-1 . TRBV4-2 . CASSQDLSSSPFF TGTGCCAGCAGCCAAGATTTAAGTTCTAGCCCGTTCTTC
TRBJ2-3 TRBD2 TRBV7-9 . CASSPSGISTDTQYF TGTGCCAGCAGTCCCAGCGGGATTAGCACAGATACGCAGTATTTT
TRBJ2-2 . TRBV19 . CASSIGRRTGSNTGELFF TGTGCCAGTAGTATAGGGAGGAGAACGGGTTCGAACACCGGGGAGCTGTTTTTT
TRBJ2-3 TRBD1 TRBV6-6 . CATGTGGADTQYF TGTGCCACCGGGACAGGGGGCGCGGATACGCAGTATTTT
TRBJ1-5 TRBD1 TRBV7-9 . CASSPPGTGGGQPQHF TGTGCCAGCAGCCCTCCCGGGACAGGGGGTGGACAGCCCCAGCATTTT
TRBJ2-1 . TRBV28 . CASSYPAGSYNEQFF TGTGCCAGCAGTTACCCAGCGGGCTCCTACAATGAGCAGTTCTTC
TRBJ1-3 . TRBV6-5 . CASRRGEGGNTIYF TGTGCCAGCAGGCGGGGGGAGGGTGGAAACACCATATATTTT
TRBJ2-2 TRBD2 TRBV7-2 . CASRRGTSGRPGELFF TGTGCCAGCAGGCGAGGGACTAGCGGGAGACCCGGGGAGCTGTTTTTT
TRBJ2-5 . TRBV2 . CASSEGTWRGETQYF TGTGCCAGCAGTGAAGGGACATGGCGGGGAGAGACCCAGTACTTC
TRBJ1-2 TRBD1 TRBV19 once CASRRGGTGGINYGYTF TGTGCCAGTAGACGTGGCGGGACAGGGGGGATTAACTATGGCTACACCTTC
TRBJ2-3 TRBD2 TRBV11-2 few CASSLVVVAGRTDTQYF TGTGCCAGCAGCTTAGTGGTGGTAGCGGGACGCACAGATACGCAGTATTTT
TRBJ2-7 . TRBV10-3 . CAISEPRGSTYEQYF TGTGCCATCAGTGAGCCGAGGGGGTCGACCTACGAGCAGTACTTC
TRBJ2-3 TRBD2 TRBV7-8 . CASSRRLAGGPGTDTQYF TGTGCCAGCAGCCGGCGACTAGCGGGGGGGCCGGGCACAGATACGCAGTATTTT
TRBJ2-7 TRBD1 TRBV19 . CASSTSDRGLYEQYF TGTGCCAGTAGTACTTCCGACAGGGGGCTCTACGAGCAGTACTTC
TRBJ2-7 . TRBV4-1 . CASSQRETYEQYF TGCGCCAGCAGCCAAAGGGAGACCTACGAGCAGTACTTC
TRBJ2-5 TRBD2 TRBV14 once CASRTSGQETQYF TGTGCCAGCCGCACTAGCGGTCAAGAGACCCAGTACTTC
TRBJ1-1 . TRBV2 . CASRTESMNTEAFF TGTGCCAGCAGAACAGAGAGCATGAACACTGAAGCTTTCTTT
TRBJ1-5 TRBD1 TRBV2 . CASSRDRTYSNQPQHF TGTGCCAGCAGTCGGGACAGAACTTATAGCAATCAGCCCCAGCATTTT
TRBJ2-5 TRBD1 TRBV10-3 . CAIRATLGQRQETQYF TGTGCCATCCGAGCCACTCTGGGACAGAGACAAGAGACCCAGTACTTC
TRBJ1-2 TRBD1 TRBV5-1 . CASSLDRGLYGYTF TGCGCCAGCAGCCTGGACAGGGGGCTTTATGGCTACACCTTC
TRBJ2-7 TRBD2 TRBV6-6 . CASRLGGSYEQYF TGTGCCAGCAGACTCGGGGGGTCCTACGAGCAGTACTTC
TRBJ2-5 TRBD1 TRBV7-7 . CASSQHATGPETQYF TGTGCTAGCAGCCAACACGCGACAGGGCCAGAGACCCAGTACTTC
TRBJ2-7 . TRBV16 . CASSGPGAYEQYF TGTGCCAGCAGCGGGCCAGGCGCCTACGAGCAGTACTTC
TRBJ1-1 . TRBV11-2 . CASRPQGRGTEAFF TGTGCCAGCAGACCTCAGGGGCGAGGCACTGAAGCTTTCTTT